This note documents a single T cell receptor (beta chain) sequence. Its antigen is unidentified. CDR1 and CDR2 (germline): SNHLY, FYNNEI. V lost 8 bases and J lost 8, with 13 bases in between. The CDR3 has 12 amino acids. The data were obtained in a study of cytotoxic CD8 clonotypes in ibrutinib-treated CLL. About the study: Investigators reported about 24 partial and 2 complete responses; after median about 70 months, roughly 15 patients remained remitted and about 12 progressed.

This table comes from immunoSEQ multiplex PCR, and its TCRdb copy is limited to in-frame clones, with some not included. This sample has approximately 42,000 clones, with 55% to 75% found just once. Regarding the study as a whole: Clonality increased at ibrutinib response and stayed stable in sustained remission. At progression, however, it fell back toward baseline.

The rearrangement joins TRBV2 to TRBJ2-1; tentative D call: TRBD2 (6 bases). This TCR came from a human donor with chronic lymphocytic leukemia. The input for sequencing was PBMCs, taken after 12 months of ibrutinib treatment. CDR3 DNA sequence: TGTGCCAGCGGCCGGGACTTGGATGAGCAGTTCTTC. Encoded protein: CASGRDLDEQFF. Combining the CDR3 with reference TRBV2 and TRBJ2-1 gives the whole variable domain EPEVTQTPSHQVTQMGQEVILRCVPISNHLYFYWYRQILGQKVEFLVSFYNNEISEKSEIFDDQFSVERPDGSNFTLKIRSTKLEDSAMYFCASGRDLDEQFFGPGTRLTVL.